This T cell receptor (beta chain) was retrieved from a study of blood T cell repertoires in COVID-19. Study as a whole: Sample material is recorded as cDNA or gDNA derived from T cells, B-cell-depleted T cells, or PBMCs.

The assay was immunoSEQ multiplex PCR, and TCRdb's table has in-frame clones only and misses some. The table lists around 100,000 clones, 70% to 90% of them singletons. The V gene's germline CDR1 is SGDLS and CDR2 YYNGEE. After removal of 0 bases from V and 3 bases from J, the junction contained 6 bases not matched to a gene. CDR3 size: 16 residues. The V call is TRBV9, the J call TRBJ2-5; TRBD2 agrees at 9 bases. The specimen sequenced was peripheral blood. The sequence derives from a man over 45 with active COVID-19. The CDR3: CASSVGPGGGEETQYF. The CDR3 coding sequence is TGTGCCAGCAGCGTAGGTCCAGGCGGGGGGGAAGAGACCCAGTACTTC.